This T cell receptor beta chain is from a study of a mutant IDH1 vaccine in newly diagnosed glioma. Indicated time point: week 5, during vaccination. The investigators gave 300 ug of mutant IDH1 20-mer peptide in each vaccine dose, together with topical imiquimod. The length of the CDR3 is 17 residues. The V gene's germline CDR1 is SGHRS and CDR2 YFSETQ. Germline trimming cut 0 bases from V and 1 base from J; bases unmatched to any gene: 9. As to this clone: Its antigen is not known.

Measured with immunoSEQ multiplex PCR; TCRdb has only the in-frame clones, and not every one. The sample gives 60,000 or so clones, just under 90% of which show up once; around 4.4% is in the top ten. The sequencing here drew on PBMCs, taken from a glioma patient whose treatment included an IDH1 peptide vaccine. This sequence joins TRBV5-1 and TRBJ1-1; 7 positions match TRBD1. The TCR was taken from a woman aged 40 to 55 with glioma. The CDR3 sequence: CASSLVGTGVGNTEAFF. CDR3 sequence (DNA): TGCGCCAGCAGCTTGGTTGGCACAGGGGTAGGGAACACTGAAGCTTTCTTT.